This TCR beta chain was observed in a study of blood T cell repertoires in COVID-19. Turning to the study itself: COVID-19 samples collected from the United States, Italy and Spain covered acute and convalescent phases. Sources were T cells, B-cell-depleted T cells, or PBMCs; the material itself was cDNA or gDNA.

The CDR3 runs to 16 residues. V shed 6 bases, J shed 3 bases, and the junction held 11 bases outside the gene matches. Germline-derived CDR1 and CDR2 are MRHNA and SNTAGT. Data came from immunoSEQ multiplex PCR; TCRdb stores just in-frame clones and leaves some out. This table holds about 140,000 clones, 70% to 80% found once. The source of this sequence is a man aged 55 to 70 with acute or convalescent COVID-19. V and J are TRBV6-4 and TRBJ2-7, with 10 bases matching TRBD1. The sample comprised peripheral blood. Here the CDR3 reads CASRSPPGTGDYEQYF. Written as DNA, the CDR3 is TGTGCCAGCAGGAGTCCCCCCGGGACAGGGGACTACGAGCAGTACTTC.